This entry features one T cell receptor (beta chain) sequence. The data stem from a study of shared clonotypes between healthy human individuals. The V gene end was trimmed by 4 bases and the J gene end by 7 bases; junction bases not matched to a gene: 5. The CDR3 runs 15 residues. Germline values: CDR1 SGHDT, CDR2 YYEEEE. Clones were sequenced by immunoSEQ multiplex PCR, and TCRdb holds only the in-frame ones, with some missing. Of more than 400,000 clones in the sample, roughly 80% are singletons; the top ten hold around 12%. The source material was PBMCs. The receptor was derived from a woman between 40 and 55 years old in good health. Some clones in this sample may be carry-over from other donors' samples. The chain joins TRBV5-6 to TRBJ1-6; 10 nucleotides agree with TRBD1. CDR3 in DNA: TGTGCCAGCAGCGTCCGGGACAGGGGCAATTCACCCCTCCACTTT. It codes for CASSVRDRGNSPLHF.